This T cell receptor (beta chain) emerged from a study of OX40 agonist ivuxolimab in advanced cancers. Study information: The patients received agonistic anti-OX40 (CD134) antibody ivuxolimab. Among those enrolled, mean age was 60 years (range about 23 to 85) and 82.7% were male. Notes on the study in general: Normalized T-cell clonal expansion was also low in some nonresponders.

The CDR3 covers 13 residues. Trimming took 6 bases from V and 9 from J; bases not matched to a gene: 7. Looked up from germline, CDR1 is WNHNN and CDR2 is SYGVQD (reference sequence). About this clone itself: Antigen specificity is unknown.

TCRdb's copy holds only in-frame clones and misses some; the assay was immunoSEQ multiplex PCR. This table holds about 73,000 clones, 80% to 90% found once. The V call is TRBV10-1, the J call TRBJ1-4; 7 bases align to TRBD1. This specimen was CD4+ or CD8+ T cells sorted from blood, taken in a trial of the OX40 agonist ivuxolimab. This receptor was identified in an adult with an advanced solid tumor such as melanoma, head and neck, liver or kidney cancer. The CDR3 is CASSGTESQKLFF. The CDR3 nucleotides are TGCGCCAGCAGCGGGACAGAGAGCCAAAAACTGTTTTTT.